These 14 T cell receptor beta chains originate from one sample sequenced in a study of T-cell memory formation after mild COVID-19. TCRdb analysed the 5' RACE reads with MiXCR anew, one entry per CDR3 protein. The table lists around 390,000 distinct CDR3 sequences, 15% to 20% of them singletons. Sequencing was done on a sample of PBMCs or a T cell subset sorted from them (not recorded which). These receptors were taken from a man aged 18-30 years who had mild COVID-19 (a few samples of this study predate the infection). Cell type and time point are not known.

This clonotype is a singleton in its sample. V is TRBV28 and J is TRBJ2-7, with D uncertain. The CDR3 covers 11 residues. Germline V gives CDR1 MDHEN, CDR2 SYDVKM. V lost 6 bases, J lost 5 bases, and 8 bases lay in between. The CDR3 nucleotides are TGTGCCAGCAGCCGCGGCCACGAGCAGTACGTC. This gives the protein CASSRGHEQYV.

This clonotype was seen only once. The chain joins TRBV5-4 to TRBJ2-5, with TRBD1 matching 7 bases. The germline V gene has CDR1 SGHNT and CDR2 YYREEE (reference sequence). The trim removed 4 bases at V and 0 bases at J, leaving 9 bases unmatched. There are 16 residues in the CDR3. The CDR3 nucleotides read TGTGCCAGCAGCATAGGGACAGTTAGGTACCAAGAGACCCAGTACTTC. It translates to CASSIGTVRYQETQYF.

This clonotype was counted only a few times. The genes are TRBV28 and TRBJ2-3, with D perhaps TRBD2 (5 bases). Deletions cut 3 bases from V and 10 bases from J, with 11 bases between. Germline CDR1 reads MDHEN; CDR2 reads SYDVKM. The CDR3 contains 12 residues. The CDR3 reads CASSFRGFAQYF. For the CDR3, the DNA is TGTGCCAGCAGTTTCAGAGGGTTCGCGCAGTATTTT.

V gene TRBV12-3 or TRBV12-4 combines with J gene TRBJ2-2, with no clear D. This CDR3 has 12 amino acids. This CDR3 reads CALSGNTGELFF. CDR3 nucleotide sequence: TGTGCATTGAGTGGGAACACCGGGGAGCTGTTTTTT.

This clonotype was seen ten or more times. The chain links TRBV12-3 or TRBV12-4 to TRBJ1-4; D is undetermined. The CDR3 is 14 residues long. V was pared by 1 base and J by 8 bases, with 11 bases between. The CDR3 reads CASSLVGRGEKLFF. The DNA for the CDR3 is TGTGCCAGCAGTTTAGTGGGTCGTGGAGAAAAACTGTTTTTT.

This clonotype was detected a few times. This rearrangement joins TRBV29-1 to TRBJ2-3; D possibly corresponds to TRBD1 (6 bases). V was pared by 6 bases and J by 3 bases, with 13 bases between. There are 13 residues in the CDR3. Germline V gives CDR1 SQVTM, CDR2 ANQGSEA. The CDR3 nucleotides read TGCAGCGTGCCAGGGGAAAATACAGATACGCAGTATTTT. Its translation: CSVPGENTDTQYF.

This clonotype was found once. The chain is built from TRBV7-9 and TRBJ1-5; the D is unclear. The V and J ends lost 3 bases and 6 bases respectively, with 9 bases between them. This CDR3 has 13 residues. Per the germline V gene, CDR1 is SEHNR and CDR2 is FQNEAQ (reference sequence). In nucleotides, the CDR3 is TGTGCCAGCAGCTTGGGGTACGGTCAGCCCCAGCATTTT. This sequence encodes CASSLGYGQPQHF.

This clonotype has more than one count but fewer than ten. The rearrangement joins TRBV7-9 to TRBJ2-7, with a weak D call TRBD2 (5 bases). The CDR3 consists of 13 residues. Trimming cost V 3 bases and J 2 bases, with 8 bases left between them. Germline-derived CDR1 and CDR2 are SEHNR and FQNEAQ (reference sequence). The CDR3 DNA sequence: TGTGCCAGCAGCTTGGGAGATGCCTACGAGCAGTACGTC. Protein sequence: CASSLGDAYEQYV.

In this sample, this clonotype turned up a few times. This sequence joins TRBV10-3 and TRBJ2-7; the D is unclear. The V gene's germline CDR1 is ENHRY and CDR2 SYGVKD. This CDR3 has 13 residues. The V end was cut by 3 bases, the J end by 6 bases, with 12 bases between. In DNA form, the CDR3 reads TGTGCCATCAGTGAAAGCCGGAACCCCGAGCAGTACTTC. This sequence encodes CAISESRNPEQYF.

The genes are TRBV27 and TRBJ1-2; D uncertain. This CDR3 comprises 18 residues. Germline loops: CDR1 MNHEY, CDR2 SMNVEV (reference sequence). The V end was cut by 4 bases, the J end by 8 bases, with 29 bases between. CDR3 sequence: CASSWVSQPNIGDPGYTF. The CDR3 nucleotides are TGTGCCAGCAGTTGGGTCTCACAACCGAACATCGGTGATCCGGGCTACACCTTC.

This clonotype occurred a few times. The rearrangement links TRBV5-1 to TRBJ1-2, with 7 bases lining up with TRBD1. Unmatched junction bases numbered 12, after V lost 5 bases and J lost 5 bases. In germline, CDR1 is SGHRS, CDR2 YFSETQ. This CDR3 spans 15 amino acids. The CDR3 sequence: CASRIRSGTDYGYTF. CDR3 coding DNA: TGCGCCAGCAGAATAAGATCCGGGACAGATTATGGCTACACCTTC.

V gene TRBV5-1 combines with J gene TRBJ2-5; 10 bases fit TRBD2. J lost 5 bases, V lost 4 bases, and 8 bases had no gene match. The CDR3 totals 15 residues. The germline V gene has CDR1 SGHRS and CDR2 YFSETQ. CDR3 sequence reads: CASSSVGTSEETQYF. Here the CDR3 DNA reads TGCGCCAGCAGCAGCGTGGGGACTAGCGAGGAGACCCAGTACTTC.

J is TRBJ2-3 and V is TRBV5-4, with D tentatively TRBD1 or TRBD2 (5 bases each). Between the trimmed V and J ends, which lost 2 bases and 3 bases, there was a span of 13 bases. CDR3 length: 15 amino acids. Germline assignment: CDR1 SGHNT and CDR2 YYREEE (reference sequence). In nucleotides, the CDR3 is TGTGCCAGCAGCTTAAGGGGACGGGTAACAGATACGCAGTATTTT. Protein product: CASSLRGRVTDTQYF.

The J gene is TRBJ2-7, the V gene TRBV7-9; D gene uncertain. The CDR3 is 14 residues long. Germline V lookup: CDR1 SEHNR, CDR2 FQNEAQ (reference sequence). With 4 bases removed from V and 3 bases from J, the gap between germline ends came to 13 bases. CDR3: CASSSRANNYEQYV. CDR3 bases: TGTGCCAGCAGCTCCCGGGCCAACAACTACGAGCAGTACGTC.